This TCR beta chain was retrieved from a study of T-cell reconstitution after alpha-beta-depleted transplantation in children. A single count supports this clonotype. Its antigen is not known. Study results and caveats: In patients about two months after transplant, alpha-beta T cells reportedly arose from several hundred expanded graft clones. The authors attributed T-cell counts and diversity one year after transplant mostly to newly produced T cells. High day-60 TCRbeta diversity in some patients came from surviving recipient T cells and thymic progenitors.

The CDR3 is 17 residues long. Germline lookup yields CDR1 KGHSY and CDR2 FQNENV. V gave up 0 bases and J gave up 7 bases, with 19 bases separating them. TCRbeta library construction was performed incorporating unique molecular identifiers. TCRdb ran MiXCR on the PCR reads and lists one entry per CDR3 protein. Altogether about 460,000 distinct CDR3 sequences are present, about 10% being singletons, with the ten largest covering less than 15%. The specimen comprised PBMCs, mostly from graft donor cells, sampled 180 days after TCRalphabeta/CD19-depleted stem cell transplant. The chain recombines TRBV16 with TRBJ1-5; D is undetermined. The sequence was obtained from a female patient under 10 years old who had a stem cell transplant for aplastic anemia, so the T cells may come from the graft donor. The CDR3 DNA reads TGTGCCAGCAGCCAATCGTCTCGCAGCCGTGCGGGCCAGCCCCAGCATTTT. Residues: CASSQSSRSRAGQPQHF.